The 14 T cell receptor beta chains presented below share a single source sample, sequenced in a study of breast tumors, draining lymph nodes, adjacent tissues. TCRdb analysed the multiplex PCR reads with MiXCR anew, one entry per CDR3 protein. Of under 85,000 distinct CDR3 sequences listed, 15% to 20% are singletons. Breast cancer patients provided tissue from their axillary draining lymph nodes. Sequencing input: axillary lymph node tissue. Every receptor here comes from a female donor with breast cancer. Some clones in this sample may be carry-over from other donors' samples.

The chain combines TRBV28 with TRBJ2-1; 8 nucleotides align to TRBD2. CDR1 and CDR2 (germline): MDHEN, SYDVKM. V shed 4 bases and J 6 bases; nucleotides not matched to a gene: 8. The CDR3 sequence is 15 residues long. The CDR3 DNA is TGTGCCAGCAGTTCCCCGGTCGGGAGGGCCAATGAGCAGTTCTTC. It codes for CASSSPVGRANEQFF.

Many counts were recorded for this clonotype. The V and J genes are TRBV24-1 and TRBJ2-5; D possibly corresponds to TRBD2 (7 bases). From germline, CDR1 is KGHDR and CDR2 SFDVKD. Trimming shortened V by 3 bases and J by 5 bases, and 18 bases separated the two germline ends. CDR3 length: 16 amino acids. The CDR3 DNA reads TGTGCCACCAGTGATGGTCGAACAGGGAGGGGGGAGACCCAGTACTTC. Amino acid sequence: CATSDGRTGRGETQYF.

The chain employs TRBV27 and TRBJ2-3; D not resolved. Trimming took 1 base from V and 3 from J, leaving 11 bases between them. Germline values: CDR1 MNHEY, CDR2 SMNVEV (reference sequence). This CDR3 has 15 residues. The CDR3 DNA reads TGTGCCAGCAGTTTATTACCCACCGGGACAGATACGCAGTATTTT. Its protein product is CASSLLPTGTDTQYF.

The sample holds many counts of this clonotype. This rearrangement joins TRBV7-2 to TRBJ2-7; D remains ambiguous. V lost 1 base and J lost 6, with 19 bases in between. The CDR3 length is 16 residues. Germline CDR1 and CDR2: SGHTA and FQGNSA. CDR3 nucleotide sequence: TGTGCCAGCAGCTTAGGCCTCCCGCCGAATCCTAGCGAGCAGTACTTC. It codes for CASSLGLPPNPSEQYF.

The chain recombines TRBV2 with TRBJ1-5; D is unresolved. CDR1 is SNHLY, CDR2 FYNNEI, per germline. The CDR3 length is 14 residues. The ends were cut back, 1 base at V and 6 bases at J, with 10 bases in the middle. The CDR3 coding sequence is TGTGCCAGCAGTGAAGGGTCCTCTTCTCAGCCCCAGCATTTT. Its translation: CASSEGSSSQPQHF.

Ten or more counts support this clonotype. V is TRBV20-1 and J is TRBJ2-1; 7 bases are shared with TRBD2. V trimming: 2 bases; J trimming: 2 bases; junction bases outside the gene matches: 6. In germline, CDR1 is DFQATT, CDR2 SNEGSKA (reference sequence). The CDR3 is 15 residues long. The CDR3 DNA is TGCAGTGCTAGACGACCCGGGACTACCTACAATGAGCAGTTCTTC. This gives the protein CSARRPGTTYNEQFF.

This clonotype was found many times. The chain is built from TRBV5-1 and TRBJ2-5, with TRBD1 as a possible D gene (6 bases). V lost 4 bases to trimming and J lost 1 base, with 11 bases between them. In germline, CDR1 is SGHRS, CDR2 YFSETQ. The CDR3 totals 14 residues. In DNA form, the CDR3 reads TGCGCCAGCAGCGACCGACAGGTCCAAGAGACCCAGTACTTC. Its translation: CASSDRQVQETQYF.

This clonotype was detected ten times or more. The CDR3 sequence: CASSPHQGGYTDTQYF. CDR3 nucleotide sequence: TGTGCCAGCAGCCCCCATCAAGGGGGGTACACAGATACGCAGTATTTT. The chain employs TRBV9 and TRBJ2-3, with D perhaps matching TRBD1 or TRBD2 (6 bases each). The V and J ends lost 4 bases and 2 bases respectively, with 17 bases between them. The CDR3 loop spans 16 amino acids. Germline V gene lookup returns CDR1 SGDLS and CDR2 YYNGEE.

This clonotype was recorded at least ten times. The V and J genes are TRBV20-1 and TRBJ2-3, with 9 bases identical to TRBD1. The CDR3 is made up of 14 amino acids. The germline gives CDR1 DFQATT, CDR2 SNEGSKA (reference sequence). V gave up 6 bases and J gave up 1 base; unmatched junction bases: 5. CDR3 bases: TGCAGTGCACTACAGGGGGCCCGCACAGATACGCAGTATTTT. Translated: CSALQGARTDTQYF.

This clonotype has a count of ten or more. The V call is TRBV12-3 or TRBV12-4, the J call TRBJ2-2; no clear D. The CDR3 has 13 amino acids. The CDR3 region is CAFEGRNTGELFF. The CDR3 DNA sequence: TGTGCATTCGAAGGCAGGAACACCGGGGAGCTGTTTTTT.

This clonotype came up many times. The rearrangement links TRBV20-1 to TRBJ2-3; D remains unclear. In germline, CDR1 is DFQATT, CDR2 SNEGSKA (reference sequence). This CDR3 has 14 amino acids. V was trimmed by 3 bases and J by 6 bases, leaving 16 bases between them. The CDR3 DNA reads TGCAGTGCTAGTAGACTTGGGGTTGGGGATACGCAGTATTTT. Amino acids: CSASRLGVGDTQYF.

In this sample, this clonotype turned up many times. The chain combines TRBV6-1 with TRBJ2-7; 7 positions agree with TRBD1. The V gene's germline CDR1 is MNHNS and CDR2 SASEGT. The CDR3 sequence is 13 residues long. V gave up 8 bases and J gave up 0 bases; unmatched junction bases: 4. The CDR3 is CASLTGSSYEQYF. DNA of the CDR3: TGTGCCAGCTTGACAGGGAGCTCCTACGAGCAGTACTTC.

The J gene is TRBJ2-3, the V gene TRBV6-7, with D possibly called TRBD1 or TRBD2 (6 bases each). TRBV6-7 is labeled an ORF, and its function is uncertain. V was cut by 7 bases and J by 4 bases, with 30 bases left in between. The length of the CDR3 is 19 residues. This chain's CDR3 is CASTLADYGQSFLADTQYF. The CDR3 DNA reads as TGTGCCAGCACCCTTGCGGACTATGGACAGTCCTTCCTCGCAGATACGCAGTATTTT.

This clonotype has at least ten counts. The chain couples TRBV20-1 to TRBJ1-3; D is uncertain. This CDR3 spans 11 amino acids. Germline CDR1 DFQATT, CDR2 SNEGSKA (reference sequence). Trimming pared 5 bases from V and 8 bases from J, leaving 10 bases between. The CDR3 sequence: CSAPNYDTIYF. DNA of the CDR3: TGCAGTGCTCCGAATTACGACACCATATATTTT.